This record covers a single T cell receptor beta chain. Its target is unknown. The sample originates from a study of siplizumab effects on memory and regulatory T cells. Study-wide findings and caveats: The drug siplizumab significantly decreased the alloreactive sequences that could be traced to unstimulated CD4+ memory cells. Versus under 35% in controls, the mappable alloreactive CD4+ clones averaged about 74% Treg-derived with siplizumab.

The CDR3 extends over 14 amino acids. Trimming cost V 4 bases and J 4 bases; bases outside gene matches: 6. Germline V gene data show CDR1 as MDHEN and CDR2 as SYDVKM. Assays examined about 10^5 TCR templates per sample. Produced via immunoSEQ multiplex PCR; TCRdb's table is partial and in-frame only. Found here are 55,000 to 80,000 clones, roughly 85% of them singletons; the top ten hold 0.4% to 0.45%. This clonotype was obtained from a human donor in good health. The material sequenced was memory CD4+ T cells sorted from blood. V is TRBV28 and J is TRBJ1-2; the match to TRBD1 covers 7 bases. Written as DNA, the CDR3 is TGTGCCAGCAGTTCTACGACAGGGACCTATGGCTACACCTTC. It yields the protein CASSSTTGTYGYTF.